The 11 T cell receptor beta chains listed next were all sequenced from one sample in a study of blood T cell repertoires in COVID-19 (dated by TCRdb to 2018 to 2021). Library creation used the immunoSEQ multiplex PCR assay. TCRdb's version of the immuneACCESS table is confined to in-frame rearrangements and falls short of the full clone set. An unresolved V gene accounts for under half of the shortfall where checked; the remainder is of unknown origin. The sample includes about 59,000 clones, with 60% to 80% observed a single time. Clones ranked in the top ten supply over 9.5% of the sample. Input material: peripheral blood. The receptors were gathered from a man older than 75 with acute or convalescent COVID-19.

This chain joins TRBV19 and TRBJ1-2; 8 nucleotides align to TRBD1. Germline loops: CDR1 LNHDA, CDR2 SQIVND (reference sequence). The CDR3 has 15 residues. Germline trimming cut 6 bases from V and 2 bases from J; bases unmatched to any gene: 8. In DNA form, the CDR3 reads TGTGCCAGTAGCCCCCGTTGGACAGGGAACTATGGCTACACCTTC. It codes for CASSPRWTGNYGYTF.

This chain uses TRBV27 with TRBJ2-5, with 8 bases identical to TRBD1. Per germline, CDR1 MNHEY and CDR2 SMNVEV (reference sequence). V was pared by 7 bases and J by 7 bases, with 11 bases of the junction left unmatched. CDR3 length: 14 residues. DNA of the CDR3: TGTGCCAGCACCCCCGGACAGGGCGAGGGGACCCAGTACTTC. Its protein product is CASTPGQGEGTQYF.

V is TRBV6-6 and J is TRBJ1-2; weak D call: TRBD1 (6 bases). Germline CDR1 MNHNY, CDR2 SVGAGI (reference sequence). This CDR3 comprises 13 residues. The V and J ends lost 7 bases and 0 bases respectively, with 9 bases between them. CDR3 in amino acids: CASTTGTNYGYTF. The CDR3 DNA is TGTGCCAGCACAACAGGGACTAACTATGGCTACACCTTC.

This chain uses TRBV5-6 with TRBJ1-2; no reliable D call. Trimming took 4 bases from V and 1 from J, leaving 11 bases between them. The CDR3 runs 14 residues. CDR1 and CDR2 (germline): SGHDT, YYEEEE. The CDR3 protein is CASSQPPVNYGYTF. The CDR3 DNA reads TGTGCCAGCAGCCAACCACCAGTTAACTATGGCTACACCTTC.

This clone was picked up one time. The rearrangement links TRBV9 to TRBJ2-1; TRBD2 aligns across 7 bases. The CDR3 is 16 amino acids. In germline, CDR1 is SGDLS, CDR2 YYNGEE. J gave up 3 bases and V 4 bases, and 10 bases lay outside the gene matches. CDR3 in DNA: TGTGCCAGCAGCCCGAGGGCGGGAGCAAACTACAATGAGCAGTTCTTC. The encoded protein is CASSPRAGANYNEQFF.

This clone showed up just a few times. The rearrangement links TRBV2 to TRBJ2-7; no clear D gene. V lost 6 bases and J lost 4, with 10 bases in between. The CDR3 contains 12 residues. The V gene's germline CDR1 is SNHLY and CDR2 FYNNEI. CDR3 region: CASSANGYEQYF. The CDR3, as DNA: TGTGCCAGCAGCGCAAACGGGTACGAGCAGTACTTC.

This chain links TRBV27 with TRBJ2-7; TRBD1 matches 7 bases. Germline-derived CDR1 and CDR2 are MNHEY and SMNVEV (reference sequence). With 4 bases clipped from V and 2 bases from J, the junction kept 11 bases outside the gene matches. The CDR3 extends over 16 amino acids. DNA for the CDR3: TGTGCCAGCAGTTCGCCCGGTGAGACAGGGACCTACGAGCAGTACTTC. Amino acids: CASSSPGETGTYEQYF.

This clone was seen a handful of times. The CDR3, as DNA: TGTGCCAGCAGCCCCGAAGAAGGGAGACCCTCCTACAATGAGCAGTTCTTC. Its translation: CASSPEEGRPSYNEQFF. The chain links TRBV11-3 to TRBJ2-1; D might be TRBD2 (5 bases). There are 17 residues in the CDR3. The V and J ends lost 5 bases and 0 bases respectively, with 17 bases between them. Germline V gene sequence: CDR1 SGHNT, CDR2 YENEEA.

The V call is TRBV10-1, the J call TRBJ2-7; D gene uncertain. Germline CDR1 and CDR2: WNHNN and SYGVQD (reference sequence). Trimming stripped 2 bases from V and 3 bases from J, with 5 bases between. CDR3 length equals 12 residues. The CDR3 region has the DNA TGCGCCAGCAGTGAGAATAACTACGAGCAGTACTTC. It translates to CASSENNYEQYF.

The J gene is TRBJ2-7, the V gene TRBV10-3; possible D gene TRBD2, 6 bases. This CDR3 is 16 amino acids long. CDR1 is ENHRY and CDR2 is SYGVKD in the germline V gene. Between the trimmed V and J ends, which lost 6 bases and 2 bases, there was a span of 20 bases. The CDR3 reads CAIRPSLGTGAYEQYF. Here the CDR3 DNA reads TGTGCCATCAGGCCCTCTTTGGGGACGGGGGCCTACGAGCAGTACTTC.

Here the CDR3 reads CASSEGTRAVGQPQHF. For the CDR3, the DNA is TGTGCCAGCAGTGAAGGAACCAGGGCGGTTGGGCAGCCCCAGCATTTT. The chain carries TRBV2 and TRBJ1-5, with a tentative D call TRBD1 (5 bases). Germline CDR1 is SNHLY and CDR2 is FYNNEI. The CDR3 loop spans 16 amino acids. V was trimmed by 1 base and J by 7 bases, leaving 17 bases between them.